The 16 T cell receptor beta chains reported below all come from one sample, sequenced in a study of Ad26.COV2.S vaccination and SARS-CoV-2 variants. Profiled with immunoSEQ multiplex PCR; TCRdb holds only in-frame clones, not every one. The sample yields approximately 350,000 clones, approximately 83% seen once. The treatment is: approximately 18 received Ad26.COV2.S at low or high dose, single or two shots; 5 received placebo; per-sample allocation not given. Specimens were obtained on day 63 following the first vaccine or placebo injection. Sequenced material: peripheral blood, taken in a trial of Ad26.COV2.S vaccine versus placebo. All receptors come from a person aged 18-60 years who received the Ad26.COV2.S COVID-19 vaccine or a placebo.

This sequence joins TRBV7-2 and TRBJ1-1; D gene unclear. The germline V and J ends were trimmed by 0 bases and 6 bases, with 5 bases remaining between them. Germline values: CDR1 SGHTA, CDR2 FQGNSA. The CDR3 has 12 amino acids. The DNA for the CDR3 is TGTGCCAGCAGCTTAGCAACTCCTGAAGCTTTCTTT. It translates to CASSLATPEAFF.

The chain has TRBV18 and TRBJ2-3; 7 bases fit TRBD1. CDR1 is KGHSH and CDR2 is LQKENI in the germline V gene. V lost 1 base, J lost 5 bases, and 6 bases stayed unmatched. The CDR3 is 15 residues long. CDR3 in amino acids: CASSPRQGGRDTQYF. In DNA form, the CDR3 reads TGTGCCAGCTCACCACGACAGGGCGGTCGAGATACGCAGTATTTT.

The chain couples TRBV9 to TRBJ2-7; maybe TRBD2 (6 bases). V was clipped by 1 base and J by 2 bases, with 7 bases between them. The CDR3 spans 13 residues. CDR1 SGDLS and CDR2 YYNGEE come from the germline V gene. This CDR3 reads CASSVTGAYEQYF. The CDR3 DNA is TGTGCCAGCAGCGTAACGGGGGCCTACGAGCAGTACTTC.

This clone was found once. V gene TRBV18 combines with J gene TRBJ1-5, with D tentatively TRBD1 (6 bases). The CDR3 has 15 residues. The germline V gene encodes CDR1 KGHSH and CDR2 LQKENI. Trimming took 2 bases from V and 4 from J, leaving 12 bases between them. This chain's CDR3 is CASSPSGGANQPQHF. The DNA for the CDR3 is TGTGCCAGCTCACCATCGGGGGGGGCAAATCAGCCCCAGCATTTT.

The chain carries TRBV7-3 and TRBJ2-1, with 8 bases aligning to TRBD2. V trimming: 5 bases; J trimming: 7 bases; junction bases outside the gene matches: 10. CDR3 length equals 15 residues. Germline V lookup: CDR1 SGHTA, CDR2 FQGTGA. The CDR3 here is CASSLGTPGGNEQFF. The CDR3 coding sequence is TGTGCCAGCAGCCTCGGGACCCCGGGAGGGAATGAGCAGTTCTTC.

Remarks on this clone: Mismatch with germline at one junction end may stem from a read error. CDR3 loop: CAWSVNSGNSGELFF. CDR3 nucleotides: TGTGCCTGGAGTGTCAATAGCGGAAACAGCGGGGAGCTGTTTTTT. This chain uses TRBV30 with TRBJ2-2, with a possible D match to TRBD2 (6 bases). CDR1 is GTSNPN, CDR2 SVGIG, per germline (reference sequence). The CDR3 runs to 15 residues.

This chain connects TRBV6-5 to TRBJ1-2, with D possibly matching TRBD1 (5 bases). The CDR3 covers 12 residues. Germline V gives CDR1 MNHEY, CDR2 SVGAGI. Between the trimmed V and J ends, which lost 6 bases and 3 bases, there was a span of 8 bases. The CDR3 sequence is CASRGTHYGYTF. CDR3 in DNA: TGTGCCAGCAGGGGGACGCACTATGGCTACACCTTC.

The rearrangement uses TRBV19 and TRBJ1-2, with D perhaps TRBD1 (6 bases). This CDR3 contains 17 residues. Germline-derived CDR1 and CDR2 are LNHDA and SQIVND (reference sequence). V dropped 4 bases and J dropped 4 bases, with 22 bases sitting between them. CDR3 loop: CASSTLRRDNIFYGYTF. The CDR3 DNA reads as TGTGCCAGTAGTACACTGAGACGGGACAACATATTCTATGGCTACACCTTC.

The J gene is TRBJ2-3, the V gene TRBV7-9; D gene uncertain. CDR1 SEHNR and CDR2 FQNEAQ come from the germline V gene (reference sequence). Trimming pared 6 bases from V and 1 base from J, leaving 14 bases between. The CDR3 spans 15 residues. CDR3 bases: TGTGCCAGCAGTCCCCGGAACCTCCGCACAGATACGCAGTATTTT. Translated: CASSPRNLRTDTQYF.

The rearrangement uses TRBV5-1 and TRBJ2-5, with D maybe TRBD2 (6 bases). Trimming shortened V by 4 bases and J by 2 bases, and 12 bases separated the two germline ends. The CDR3 length is 14 residues. Germline lookup yields CDR1 SGHRS and CDR2 YFSETQ. The CDR3 reads CASSGVGGQETQYF. DNA of the CDR3: TGCGCCAGCAGCGGGGTGGGGGGACAAGAGACCCAGTACTTC.

V gene TRBV5-1 combines with J gene TRBJ1-5; 8 bases line up with TRBD1. Unmatched junction bases numbered 4, after V lost 2 bases and J lost 6 bases. The CDR3 covers 14 residues. The germline V gene has CDR1 SGHRS and CDR2 YFSETQ. DNA of the CDR3: TGCGCCAGCAGCTTCGGACAGGGAGGTCAGCCCCAGCATTTT. Translating gives CASSFGQGGQPQHF. Combining the CDR3 with reference TRBV5-1 and TRBJ1-5 gives the whole variable domain KAGVTQTPRYLIKTRGQQVTLSCSPISGHRSVSWYQQTPGQGLQFLFEYFSETQRNKGNFPGRFSGRQFSNSRSEMNVSTLELGDSALYLCASSFGQGGQPQHFGDGTRLSIL.

V and J are TRBV10-3 and TRBJ1-1, with 11 bases that match TRBD1. The length of the CDR3 is 14 residues. Germline V CDR1 and CDR2: ENHRY, SYGVKD. Trimming removed 7 bases from V and 0 bases from J; junction bases left unmatched: 1. The CDR3 DNA reads as TGTGCCATCAAGGGACAGGGGGTGAACACTGAAGCTTTCTTT. As protein: CAIKGQGVNTEAFF.

This clone was found a few times. This rearrangement joins TRBV5-1 to TRBJ2-1; tentatively, D is TRBD2 (6 bases). The germline V gene encodes CDR1 SGHRS and CDR2 YFSETQ. The CDR3 has 14 amino acids. The V gene lost 7 bases and the J gene lost 4 bases, with 15 bases spanning the gap. The DNA for the CDR3 is TGCGCCAGCCAGACTAGTTTGGCGTACAATGAGCAGTTCTTC. It codes for CASQTSLAYNEQFF.

The J gene is TRBJ1-3, the V gene TRBV7-8; TRBD1 agrees at 8 bases. Germline CDR1 SGHVS, CDR2 FQNEAQ. V lost 5 bases, J lost 7 bases, and 7 bases stayed unmatched. The length of the CDR3 is 14 residues. DNA for the CDR3: TGTGCCAGCAGCCAAGACAGGGGAGTCAACACCATATATTTT. Amino acid sequence: CASSQDRGVNTIYF.

The V and J genes are TRBV7-3 and TRBJ2-7, with TRBD1 matching over 10 bases. From germline, CDR1 is SGHTA and CDR2 FQGTGA. The J segment lost 0 bases and the V segment lost 5 bases, leaving 4 bases of the junction unmatched. The CDR3 is made up of 15 amino acids. The CDR3: CASSPGTGDSYEQYF. CDR3 nucleotide sequence: TGTGCCAGCAGCCCCGGGACAGGGGACTCCTACGAGCAGTACTTC.

The V gene is TRBV18, the J gene TRBJ2-5; D not certain. The CDR3 runs 12 residues. The germline V and J ends were trimmed by 5 bases and 1 base, with 5 bases remaining between them. CDR1 is KGHSH, CDR2 LQKENI, per germline. The CDR3 sequence: CASSSSQETQYF. CDR3 coding DNA: TGTGCCAGCTCATCCTCCCAAGAGACCCAGTACTTC. Full variable domain (outside the CDR3, taken from reference TRBV18 and TRBJ2-5): NAGVMQNPRHLVRRRGQEARLRCSPMKGHSHVYWYRQLPEEGLKFMVYLQKENIIDESGMPKERFSAEFPKEGPSILRIQQVVRGDSAAYFCASSSSQETQYFGPGTRLLVL.